This TCR beta chain was captured in a study of OX40 agonist ivuxolimab in advanced cancers. Across the whole study: An anti-OX40 (CD134) antibody with agonistic activity, ivuxolimab, was administered to patients. Study findings and constraints: The mean number of expanded clones was higher in CD8+ T cells than in CD4+. Circulating CD4+ and CD8+ T cells showed clonal expansion by week 6 at 0.1 to 3.0 mg/kg.

This clone was counted once. Its antigen is undetermined. TCRdb keeps only in-frame clones here, not all; method: immunoSEQ multiplex PCR. This sample has about 78,000 clones, with 92% found just once. Peripheral blood came from all dose cohorts at three timepoints. Material: CD4+ or CD8+ T cells sorted from blood, obtained in a trial of the OX40 agonist ivuxolimab. The receptor was derived from an adult with an advanced solid tumor such as melanoma, head and neck, liver or kidney cancer.

The CDR3 DNA is TGTGCCTGGAGTTACAGGAGCTCTGGAAACACCATATATTTT. Its protein is CAWSYRSSGNTIYF. The chain has TRBV30 and TRBJ1-3; a weak D match, TRBD1 (5 bases). V was trimmed by 2 bases and J by 0 bases, leaving 8 bases between them. Germline V gives CDR1 GTSNPN, CDR2 SVGIG (reference sequence). The CDR3 has 14 residues.